The following is a TCR beta chain sequence with its context. Its cognate antigen is unknown. This sample was included in a study of vaccination and CD4 T cells after COVID-19. Study-wide results and limits: Researchers report that 304 of 307 vaccine-specific clones in convalescent patients proved spike mono-reactive.

Germline V gene sequence: CDR1 MGHRA, CDR2 YSYEKL. The ends lost 1 base at V and 2 bases at J; junction bases unmatched: 3. This CDR3 region has 15 residues. Regarding treatment: roughly ten-day PBMC culture with coronavirus spike peptide pools or control peptides (ViraFEST assay). PCR-confirmed positives ranged from March to December 2020, preceding US Alpha, Beta and Delta variants. Each well held 2 million or so PBMCs in IL-2 (about 10 IU/ml) medium with approximately 9.9 ug/ml peptide pools. Researchers used the Oncomine TCR Beta short-read assay to sequence DNA from cultured CD4+ T cells. MiXCR, applied by TCRdb to the PCR reads, yields one record per CDR3 protein. The sample shows about 17,000 distinct CDR3 sequences, approximately 53% of them seen only once.

The specimen sequenced was CD4+ T cells from blood, cultured in vitro. The chain joins TRBV4-1 to TRBJ2-5, with TRBD2 matching over 8 bases. The clonotype originates from a human donor who had recovered from COVID-19. CDR3 in amino acids: CASSQVGTSQETQYF. DNA for the CDR3: TGCGCCAGCAGCCAAGTCGGGACTAGTCAAGAGACCCAGTACTTC.